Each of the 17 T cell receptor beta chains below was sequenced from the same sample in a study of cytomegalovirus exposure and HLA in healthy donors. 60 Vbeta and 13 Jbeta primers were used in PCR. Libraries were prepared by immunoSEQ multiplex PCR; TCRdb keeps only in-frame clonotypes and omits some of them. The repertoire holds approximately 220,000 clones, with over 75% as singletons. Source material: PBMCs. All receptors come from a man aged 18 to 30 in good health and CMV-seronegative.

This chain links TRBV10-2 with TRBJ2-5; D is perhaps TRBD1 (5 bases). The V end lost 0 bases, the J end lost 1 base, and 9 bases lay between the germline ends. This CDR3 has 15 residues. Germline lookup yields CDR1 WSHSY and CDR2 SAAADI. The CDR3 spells CASSESLTVQETQYF. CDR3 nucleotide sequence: TGCGCCAGCAGTGAGTCGTTGACAGTCCAAGAGACCCAGTACTTC.

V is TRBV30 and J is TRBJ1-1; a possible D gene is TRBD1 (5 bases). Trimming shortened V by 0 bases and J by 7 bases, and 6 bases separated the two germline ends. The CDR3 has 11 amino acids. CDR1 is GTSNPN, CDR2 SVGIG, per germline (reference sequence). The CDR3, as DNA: TGTGCCTGGAGTGTACAGGTTGAAGCTTTCTTT. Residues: CAWSVQVEAFF.

For the CDR3, the DNA is TGTGCCAGCACCCGACAGGGGATCACTGAAGCTTTCTTT. This translates into CASTRQGITEAFF. This chain links TRBV6-5 with TRBJ1-1; TRBD1 matches at 8 bases. V trimming: 7 bases; J trimming: 4 bases; junction bases outside the gene matches: 5. This CDR3 has 13 amino acids. Germline lookup yields CDR1 MNHEY and CDR2 SVGAGI.

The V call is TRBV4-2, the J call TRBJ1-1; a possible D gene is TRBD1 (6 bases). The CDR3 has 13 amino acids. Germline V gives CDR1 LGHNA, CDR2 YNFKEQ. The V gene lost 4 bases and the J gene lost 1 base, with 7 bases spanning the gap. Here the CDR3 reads CASSLTGNTEAFF. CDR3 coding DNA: TGTGCCAGCAGCCTGACAGGGAACACTGAAGCTTTCTTT.

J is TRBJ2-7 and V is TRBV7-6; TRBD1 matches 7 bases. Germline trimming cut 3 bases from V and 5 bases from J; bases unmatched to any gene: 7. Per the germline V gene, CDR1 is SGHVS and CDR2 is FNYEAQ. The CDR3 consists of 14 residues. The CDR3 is CASSLTGSFNEQYF. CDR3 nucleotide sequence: TGTGCCAGCAGCTTGACAGGGTCTTTCAACGAGCAGTACTTC.

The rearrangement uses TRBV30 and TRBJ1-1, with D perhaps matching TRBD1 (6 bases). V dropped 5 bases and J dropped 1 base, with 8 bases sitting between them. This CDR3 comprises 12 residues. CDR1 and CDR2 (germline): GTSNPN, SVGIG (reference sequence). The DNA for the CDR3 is TGTGCCTGGGGGACAAGGAACACTGAAGCTTTCTTT. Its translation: CAWGTRNTEAFF.

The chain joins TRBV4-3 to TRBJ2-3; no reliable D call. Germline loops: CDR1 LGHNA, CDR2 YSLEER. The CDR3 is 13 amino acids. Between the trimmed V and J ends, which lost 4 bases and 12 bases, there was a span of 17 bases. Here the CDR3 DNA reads TGCGCCAGCAGCCTCTCCTCCCCGGGTCCCCAGTATTTT. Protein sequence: CASSLSSPGPQYF.

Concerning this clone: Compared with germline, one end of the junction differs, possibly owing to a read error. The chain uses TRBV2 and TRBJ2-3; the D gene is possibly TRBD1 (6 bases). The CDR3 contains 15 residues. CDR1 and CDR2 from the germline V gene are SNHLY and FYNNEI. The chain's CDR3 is CASSEDRSSTDTQYF. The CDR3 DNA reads TGTGCCAGCAGCGAAGACAGGTCTAGCACAGATACGCAGTATTTT.

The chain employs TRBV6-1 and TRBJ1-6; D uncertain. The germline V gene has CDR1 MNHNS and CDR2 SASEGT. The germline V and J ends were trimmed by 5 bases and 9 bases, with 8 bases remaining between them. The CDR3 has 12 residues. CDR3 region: CASSFPSSPLHF. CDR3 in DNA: TGTGCCAGCAGTTTCCCCAGTTCACCCCTCCACTTT.

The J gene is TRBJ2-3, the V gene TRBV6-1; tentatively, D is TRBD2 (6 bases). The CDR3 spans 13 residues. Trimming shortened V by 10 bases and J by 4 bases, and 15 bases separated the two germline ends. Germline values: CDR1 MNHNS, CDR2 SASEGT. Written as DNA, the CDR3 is TGTGCCACACCAGGCGGGGTGTCAGATACGCAGTATTTT. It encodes CATPGGVSDTQYF.

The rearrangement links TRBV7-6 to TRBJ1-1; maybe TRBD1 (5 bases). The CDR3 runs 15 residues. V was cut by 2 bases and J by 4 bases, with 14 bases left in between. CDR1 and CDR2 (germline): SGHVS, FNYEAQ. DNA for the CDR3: TGTGCCAGCAGCTTATTCGGGGGAAAGGGCACTGAAGCTTTCTTT. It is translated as CASSLFGGKGTEAFF.

CDR3 sequence (DNA): TGTGCCAGCAGCTTAGGTGCGGGTGGCAATCAGCCCCAGCATTTT. Translated, it gives CASSLGAGGNQPQHF. This chain joins TRBV11-2 and TRBJ1-5; the D is unclear. The V and J ends lost 1 base and 2 bases respectively, with 9 bases between them. The germline CDR1 and CDR2 sequences are SGHAT and FQNNGV. CDR3 length equals 15 residues.

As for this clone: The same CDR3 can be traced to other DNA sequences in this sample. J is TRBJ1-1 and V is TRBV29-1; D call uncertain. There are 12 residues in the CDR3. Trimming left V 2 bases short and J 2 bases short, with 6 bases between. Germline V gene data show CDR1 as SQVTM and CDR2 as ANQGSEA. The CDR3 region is CSVENRNTEAFF. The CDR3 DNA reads TGCAGCGTTGAAAACAGAAACACTGAAGCTTTCTTT.

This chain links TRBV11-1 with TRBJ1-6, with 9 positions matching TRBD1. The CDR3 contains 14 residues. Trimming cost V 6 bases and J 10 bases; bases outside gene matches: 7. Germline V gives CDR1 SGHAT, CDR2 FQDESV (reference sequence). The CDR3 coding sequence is TGTGCCAGCAGTCGACAGGGGGTGGGGTCACCCCTCCACTTT. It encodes CASSRQGVGSPLHF.

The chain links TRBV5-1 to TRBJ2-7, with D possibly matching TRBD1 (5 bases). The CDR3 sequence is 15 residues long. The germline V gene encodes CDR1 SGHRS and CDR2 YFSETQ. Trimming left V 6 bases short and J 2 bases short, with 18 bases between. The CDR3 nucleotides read TGCGCCAGCACTCTTGGGGCCCAGCAACCCTACGAGCAGTACTTC. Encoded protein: CASTLGAQQPYEQYF.

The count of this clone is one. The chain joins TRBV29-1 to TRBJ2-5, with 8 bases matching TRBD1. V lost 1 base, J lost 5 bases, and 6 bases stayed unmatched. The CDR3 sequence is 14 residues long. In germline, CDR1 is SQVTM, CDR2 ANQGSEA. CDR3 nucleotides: TGCAGCGTTGAAGCCGGACAGGGCCTGGAGACCCAGTACTTC. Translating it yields CSVEAGQGLETQYF. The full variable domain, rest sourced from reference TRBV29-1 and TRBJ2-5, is SAVISQKPSRDICQRGTSLTIQCQVDSQVTMMFWYRQQPGQSLTLIATANQGSEATYESGFVIDKFPISRPNLTFSTLTVSNMSPEDSSIYLCSVEAGQGLETQYFGPGTRLLVL.

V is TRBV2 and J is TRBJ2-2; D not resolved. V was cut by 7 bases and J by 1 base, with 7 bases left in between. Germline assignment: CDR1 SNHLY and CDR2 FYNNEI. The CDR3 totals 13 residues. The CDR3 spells CASTGRNTGELFF. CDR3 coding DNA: TGTGCCAGCACTGGGCGGAACACCGGGGAGCTGTTTTTT.